The T cell receptor beta chain under discussion was sequenced for a study of T cell responses to AZD1222 COVID-19 vaccine. Points from the study as a whole: An increase in Spike-specific TCR breadth and depth was observed after two AZD1222 doses. Among the donors, most were white British and more were female, and clonal diversity was possibly underestimated.

Method: immunoSEQ multiplex PCR; TCRdb's copy keeps in-frame clones and lacks some. Of more than 100,000 clones listed, about nine tenths are singletons. A word on this clone: Its target is unknown.

Germline V gives CDR1 SGHAT, CDR2 FQNNGV. The CDR3 length is 13 residues. With 5 bases removed from V and 7 bases from J, the gap between germline ends came to 11 bases. The specimen comprised peripheral blood, sampled on day 0 of AZD1222 vaccination. The rearrangement uses TRBV11-2 and TRBJ2-2, with D perhaps matching TRBD1 (6 bases). The sequence came from an adult in good health. This chain's CDR3 is CASSAQGVGELFF. CDR3 bases: TGTGCCAGCAGCGCACAGGGTGTCGGGGAGCTGTTTTTT.